This T cell receptor beta chain was recorded in a study of T cells expressing NK-cell markers (dated by TCRdb to between 2020 and 2021). Background on the whole study: About 8 donors provided sorted CD3+CD56+NKG2C+, CD3+CD56+NKG2C- and CD3+CD56-NKG2C+ T-cell subsets, whose TCR beta-chain repertoires were profiled. Of the eight sequenced donors, seven were found to be HCMV-seropositive and one was found to be HCMV-seronegative. Randomly selected healthy volunteers, three men and five women, were used as the eight sequenced donors. Illumina HiSeq 2000/2500, MiSeq or NextSeq was used to sequence libraries as 2 x 150 bp reads. Broader findings and caveats from the paper: In a handful of donors, the dominant CD3+CD56+NKG2C+ clonotypes were among the top 10 CD8+ clonotypes and accounted for about 1.0-7.5% of CD8+ T cells. Those dominant clonotypes were again the most abundant among CD3+CD56-NKG2C+ cells in a handful of donors, at about 28.3-65%. It remained unclear whether the expanded NKG2C-expressing T cell clones were specific for HCMV antigens.

The CDR3, cysteine through phenylalanine, is 14 amino acids long. No DNA has been recorded. Comment on this clonotype: Its antigen is not yet known.

HCMV-specific IgG was detected in serum with a commercial ELISA kit to determine HCMV serostatus. Peripheral blood mononuclear cells were isolated from blood by Ficoll density gradient centrifugation. The data were produced on an Illumina HiSeq 2000. TCR beta cDNA libraries were prepared using 5'RACE template switching, which introduced a universal primer site and unique molecular identifiers. Priming for cDNA synthesis came from the TCR beta constant segment, and two successive PCR amplification steps followed. Per the source publication's procedure: MIGEC handled demultiplexing of the reads and grouping by UMI, while MiTCR was used to assemble and quantify clonotypes. To exclude erroneous sequences, any TCR cDNA sequence not supported by at least two reads was discarded. The tcR package was used for downstream repertoire analysis, and clonotypes were matched across fractions by CDR3 nucleotide sequence plus V segment. Antigen specificity was annotated against VDJdb with VDJmatch, allowing one amino acid substitution in CDR3. After reprocessing by TCRdb, each CDR3 protein sequence is one entry, and no DNA is given. For this entry, the V and J calls and clone size follow TCRdb and not the study's own pipeline. The sample's table lists a count of about 390,000 distinct CDR3 sequences. The ten biggest clones cover around 10% of the sample.

Source material: blood T cells: a sorted CD56 or NKG2C T cell subset, CD4+ or CD8+ T cells, or bulk PBMC T cells (not recorded which). The clonotype was recovered from a woman between 45 and 65 years old in good health. Donor details come from another sample of the same person, matched by shared clones. The chain is made from TRBV12-3 or TRBV12-4 and TRBJ2-1; there is no DNA to check the TCRdb D call of TRBD2. The CDR3 is CASSAGRAGGEQFF.